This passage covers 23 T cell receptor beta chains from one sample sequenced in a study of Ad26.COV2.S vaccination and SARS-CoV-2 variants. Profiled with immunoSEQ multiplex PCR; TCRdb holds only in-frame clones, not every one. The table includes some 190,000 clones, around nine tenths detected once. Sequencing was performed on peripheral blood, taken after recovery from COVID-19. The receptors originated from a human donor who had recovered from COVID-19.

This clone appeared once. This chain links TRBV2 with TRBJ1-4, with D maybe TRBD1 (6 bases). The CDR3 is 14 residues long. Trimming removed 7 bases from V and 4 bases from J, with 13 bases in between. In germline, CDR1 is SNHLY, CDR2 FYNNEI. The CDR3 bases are TGTGCCAGCACTATGGACAGCGTTAATGAAAAACTGTTTTTT. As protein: CASTMDSVNEKLFF.

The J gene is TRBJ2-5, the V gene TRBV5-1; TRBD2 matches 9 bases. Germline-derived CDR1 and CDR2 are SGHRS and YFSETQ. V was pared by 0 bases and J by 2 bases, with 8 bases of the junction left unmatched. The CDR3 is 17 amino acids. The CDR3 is CASSLGDSGGVQETQYF. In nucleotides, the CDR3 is TGCGCCAGCAGCTTGGGGGATAGCGGGGGCGTTCAAGAGACCCAGTACTTC.

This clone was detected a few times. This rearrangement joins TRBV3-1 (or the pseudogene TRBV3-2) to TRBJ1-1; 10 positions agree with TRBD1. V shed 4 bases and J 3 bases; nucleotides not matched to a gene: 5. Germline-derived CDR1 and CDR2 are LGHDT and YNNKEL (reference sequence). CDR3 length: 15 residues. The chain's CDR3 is CASSPYDRGHTEAFF. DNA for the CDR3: TGTGCCAGCAGCCCCTACGACAGGGGGCACACTGAAGCTTTCTTT.

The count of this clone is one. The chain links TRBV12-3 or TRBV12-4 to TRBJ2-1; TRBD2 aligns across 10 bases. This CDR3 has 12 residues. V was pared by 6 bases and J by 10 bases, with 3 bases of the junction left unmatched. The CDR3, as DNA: TGTGCCAGCAGCCAGACTAGCGGGGAGCAGTTCTTC. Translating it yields CASSQTSGEQFF.

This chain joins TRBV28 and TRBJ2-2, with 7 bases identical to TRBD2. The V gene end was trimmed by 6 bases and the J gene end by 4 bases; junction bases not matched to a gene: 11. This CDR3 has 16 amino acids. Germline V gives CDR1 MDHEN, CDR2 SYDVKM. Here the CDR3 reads CASSQTGGGFTGELFF. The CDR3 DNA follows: TGTGCCAGCAGCCAAACCGGGGGAGGGTTCACCGGGGAGCTGTTTTTT.

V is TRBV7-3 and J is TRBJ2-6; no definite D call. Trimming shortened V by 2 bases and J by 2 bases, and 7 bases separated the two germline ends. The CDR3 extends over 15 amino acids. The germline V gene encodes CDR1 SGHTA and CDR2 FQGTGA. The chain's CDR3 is CASSLGRAGANVLTF. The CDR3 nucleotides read TGTGCCAGCAGCTTAGGACGGGCTGGGGCCAACGTCCTGACTTTC.

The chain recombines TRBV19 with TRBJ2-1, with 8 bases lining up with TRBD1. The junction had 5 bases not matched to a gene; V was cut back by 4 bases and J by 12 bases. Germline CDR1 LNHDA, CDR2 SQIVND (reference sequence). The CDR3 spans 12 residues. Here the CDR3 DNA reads TGTGCCAGTAGTAGGGACAGGATACGGCAGTTCTTC. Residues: CASSRDRIRQFF.

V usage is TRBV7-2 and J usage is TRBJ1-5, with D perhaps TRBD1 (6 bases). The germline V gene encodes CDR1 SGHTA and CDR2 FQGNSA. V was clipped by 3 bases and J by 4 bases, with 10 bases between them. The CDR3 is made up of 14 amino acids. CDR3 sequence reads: CASSFSRGNQPQHF. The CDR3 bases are TGTGCCAGCAGCTTCTCCAGGGGAAATCAGCCCCAGCATTTT. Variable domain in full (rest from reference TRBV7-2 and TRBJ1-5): GAGVSQSPSNKVTEKGKDVELRCDPISGHTALYWYRQSLGQGLEFLIYFQGNSAPDKSGLPSDRFSAERTGGSVSTLTIQRTQQEDSAVYLCASSFSRGNQPQHFGDGTRLSIL.

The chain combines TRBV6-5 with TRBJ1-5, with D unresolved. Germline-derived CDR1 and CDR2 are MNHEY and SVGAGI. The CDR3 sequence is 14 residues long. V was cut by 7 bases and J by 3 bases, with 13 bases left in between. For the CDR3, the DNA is TGTGCCAGCATCCACCGGGGTCACAATCAGCCCCAGCATTTT. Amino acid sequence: CASIHRGHNQPQHF.

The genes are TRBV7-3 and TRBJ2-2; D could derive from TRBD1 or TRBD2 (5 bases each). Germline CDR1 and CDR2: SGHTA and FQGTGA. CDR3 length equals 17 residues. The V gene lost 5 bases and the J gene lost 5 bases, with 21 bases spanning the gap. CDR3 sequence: CASSAKSGGTGTGELFF. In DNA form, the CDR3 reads TGTGCCAGCAGCGCTAAGAGTGGGGGAACGGGGACCGGGGAGCTGTTTTTT.

CDR3 nucleotides: TGTGCCAGCAGCCGGGGCGGGGAGCCGAGCTATGGCTACACCTTC. This sequence encodes CASSRGGEPSYGYTF. V is TRBV5-4 and J is TRBJ1-2, with D possibly TRBD1 on 5 matching bases. V gave up 4 bases and J gave up 4 bases, with 17 bases separating them. Per the germline V gene, CDR1 is SGHNT and CDR2 is YYREEE (reference sequence). The CDR3 covers 15 residues.

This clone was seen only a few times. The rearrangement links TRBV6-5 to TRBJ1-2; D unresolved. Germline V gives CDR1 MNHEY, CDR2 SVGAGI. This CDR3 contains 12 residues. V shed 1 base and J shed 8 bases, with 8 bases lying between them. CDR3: CASSYWAGGYTF. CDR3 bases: TGTGCCAGCAGTTACTGGGCAGGAGGCTACACCTTC.

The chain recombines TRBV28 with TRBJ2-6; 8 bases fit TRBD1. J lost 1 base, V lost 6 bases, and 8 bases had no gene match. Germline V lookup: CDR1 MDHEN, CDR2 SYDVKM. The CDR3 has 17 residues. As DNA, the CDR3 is TGTGCCAGCAGATACCCCCAGGGGGCTTCTGGGGCCAACGTCCTGACTTTC. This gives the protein CASRYPQGASGANVLTF.

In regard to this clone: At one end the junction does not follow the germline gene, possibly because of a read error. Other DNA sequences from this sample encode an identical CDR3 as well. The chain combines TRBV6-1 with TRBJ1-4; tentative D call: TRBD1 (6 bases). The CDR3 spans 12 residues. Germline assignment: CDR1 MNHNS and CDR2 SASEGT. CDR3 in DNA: TGCGCCAGCAGTGAGGGGGGTGAAAAACTGTTTTTT. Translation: CASSEGGEKLFF.

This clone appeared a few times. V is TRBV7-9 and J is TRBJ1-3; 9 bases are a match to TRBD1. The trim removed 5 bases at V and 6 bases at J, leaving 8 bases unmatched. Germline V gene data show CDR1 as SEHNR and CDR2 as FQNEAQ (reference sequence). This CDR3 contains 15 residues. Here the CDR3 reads CASSHRDRAENTIYF. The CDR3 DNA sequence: TGTGCCAGCAGCCACCGGGACAGGGCAGAAAACACCATATATTTT.

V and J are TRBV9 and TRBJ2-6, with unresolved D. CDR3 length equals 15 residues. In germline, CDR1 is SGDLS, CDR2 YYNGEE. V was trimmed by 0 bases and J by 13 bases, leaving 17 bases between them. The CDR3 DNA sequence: TGTGCCAGCAGCGTAGAGAATCAGGCTCTTAGAGTCCTGACTTTC. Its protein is CASSVENQALRVLTF.

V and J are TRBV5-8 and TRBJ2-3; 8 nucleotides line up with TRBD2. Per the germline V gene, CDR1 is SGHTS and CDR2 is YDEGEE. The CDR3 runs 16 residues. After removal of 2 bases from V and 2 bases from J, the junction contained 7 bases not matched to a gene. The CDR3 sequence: CASSFKVAGITDTQYF. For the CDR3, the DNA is TGTGCCAGCAGCTTTAAAGTAGCGGGAATCACAGATACGCAGTATTTT.

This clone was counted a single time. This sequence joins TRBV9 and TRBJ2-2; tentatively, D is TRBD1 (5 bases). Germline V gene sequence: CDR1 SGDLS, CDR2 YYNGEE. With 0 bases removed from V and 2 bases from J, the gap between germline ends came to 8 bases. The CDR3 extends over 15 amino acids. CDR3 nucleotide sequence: TGTGCCAGCAGCGTAGGGACATTTAACACCGGGGAGCTGTTTTTT. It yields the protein CASSVGTFNTGELFF. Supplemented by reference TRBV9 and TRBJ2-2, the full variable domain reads DSGVTQTPKHLITATGQRVTLRCSPRSGDLSVYWYQQSLDQGLQFLIQYYNGEERAKGNILERFSAQQFPDLHSELNLSSLELGDSALYFCASSVGTFNTGELFFGEGSRLTVL.

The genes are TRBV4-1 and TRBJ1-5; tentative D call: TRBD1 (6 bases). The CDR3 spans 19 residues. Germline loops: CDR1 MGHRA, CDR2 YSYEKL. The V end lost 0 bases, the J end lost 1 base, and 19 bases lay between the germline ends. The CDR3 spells CASSQDPGTLTWSNQPQHF. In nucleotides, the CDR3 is TGCGCCAGCAGCCAAGATCCGGGGACACTTACATGGAGCAATCAGCCCCAGCATTTT.

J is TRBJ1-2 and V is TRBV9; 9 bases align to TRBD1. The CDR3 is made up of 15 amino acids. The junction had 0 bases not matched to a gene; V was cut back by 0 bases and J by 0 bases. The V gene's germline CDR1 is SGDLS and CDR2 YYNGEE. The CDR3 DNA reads TGTGCCAGCAGCGTAGGACAGGGGGCTAACTATGGCTACACCTTC. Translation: CASSVGQGANYGYTF.

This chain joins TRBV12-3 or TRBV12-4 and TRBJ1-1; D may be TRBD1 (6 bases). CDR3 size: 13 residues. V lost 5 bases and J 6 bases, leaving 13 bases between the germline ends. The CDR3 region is CASSTAGQSEAFF. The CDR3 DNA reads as TGTGCCAGCAGTACCGCCGGACAGTCTGAAGCTTTCTTT.

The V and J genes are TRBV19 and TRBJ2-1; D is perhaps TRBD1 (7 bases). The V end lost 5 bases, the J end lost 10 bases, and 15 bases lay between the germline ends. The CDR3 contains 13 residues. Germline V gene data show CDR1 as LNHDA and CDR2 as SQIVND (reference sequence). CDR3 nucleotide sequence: TGTGCCAGTAGTCTAACAGGGGCGGGGGAGCAGTTCTTC. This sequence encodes CASSLTGAGEQFF.

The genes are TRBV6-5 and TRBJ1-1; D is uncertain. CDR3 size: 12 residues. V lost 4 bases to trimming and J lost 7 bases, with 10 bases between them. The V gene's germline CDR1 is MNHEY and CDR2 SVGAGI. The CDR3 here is CASSSDPHEAFF. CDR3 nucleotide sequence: TGTGCCAGCAGTTCGGACCCTCATGAAGCTTTCTTT.